This T cell receptor (beta chain) was profiled in a study of control samples from healthy donors and cancer patients. Using immunoSEQ multiplex PCR, the repertoire was profiled, and TCRdb retains in-frame clones only, with some absent. The profile shows 170,000 or so clones, nearly 90% of them singletons. The CDR3 loop spans 12 amino acids. V dropped 8 bases and J dropped 3 bases, with 8 bases sitting between them. Germline-derived CDR1 and CDR2 are ENHRY and SYGVKD. This receptor was identified in a woman between 50 and 59 years old in good health. The chain is built from TRBV10-3 and TRBJ1-5; no clear D. Source material: blood. CDR3 sequence: CAIGPINQPQHF. The CDR3 bases are TGTGCCATCGGCCCCATCAATCAGCCCCAGCATTTT.